What follows are 19 T cell receptor beta chains derived from one specimen sequenced in a study of control samples from healthy donors and cancer patients. This table comes from immunoSEQ multiplex PCR, and its TCRdb copy is limited to in-frame clones, with some not included. The sample includes almost 90,000 clones, approximately 81% of them seen just once. The specimen was blood. The receptor source for this set is a woman in her 40s in good health.

The V gene is TRBV5-1, the J gene TRBJ2-7, with TRBD2 as a possible D gene (6 bases). Germline CDR1 and CDR2: SGHRS and YFSETQ. Trimming shortened V by 0 bases and J by 2 bases, and 12 bases separated the two germline ends. This CDR3 is built from 15 residues. The CDR3 DNA reads TGCGCCAGCAGCTTGGAATCGGGGGTGACCTACGAGCAGTACTTC. This sequence encodes CASSLESGVTYEQYF.

The rearrangement joins TRBV3-1 (or the pseudogene TRBV3-2) to TRBJ1-6, with 8 bases fitting TRBD1. Germline values: CDR1 LGHDT, CDR2 YNNKEL (reference sequence). This CDR3 is 14 amino acids long. Unmatched junction bases numbered 3, after V lost 4 bases and J lost 7 bases. The CDR3 reads CASSPQGANSPLHF. The CDR3 DNA reads TGTGCCAGCAGCCCCCAGGGGGCAAATTCACCCCTCCACTTT.

The J gene is TRBJ2-1, the V gene TRBV2; D not certain. CDR1 and CDR2 (germline): SNHLY, FYNNEI. There are 14 residues in the CDR3. V was trimmed by 5 bases and J by 6 bases, leaving 14 bases between them. CDR3 sequence (DNA): TGTGCCAGCAGTCGCCTTCCCATGGGCAATGAGCAGTTCTTC. This gives the protein CASSRLPMGNEQFF.

The V gene is TRBV6-5, the J gene TRBJ2-7; 11 bases align to TRBD1. The CDR3 spans 14 residues. Trimming cost V 6 bases and J 2 bases; bases outside gene matches: 3. The germline CDR1 and CDR2 sequences are MNHEY and SVGAGI. In DNA form, the CDR3 reads TGTGCCAGCAGGCGGGGACAGGGGGCCTACGAGCAGTACTTC. Translated: CASRRGQGAYEQYF.

The CDR3 reads CAISERQGEREAFF. The CDR3 DNA sequence: TGTGCCATCAGTGAGCGGCAGGGGGAACGTGAAGCTTTCTTT. V is TRBV10-3 and J is TRBJ1-1, with 7 bases matching TRBD1. The trim removed 2 bases at V and 7 bases at J, leaving 7 bases unmatched. Germline V gene sequence: CDR1 ENHRY, CDR2 SYGVKD. CDR3 length: 14 amino acids.

This clone was observed a single time. The chain is built from TRBV6-6 and TRBJ1-2; the D gene is possibly TRBD1 (6 bases). This CDR3 has 16 amino acids. Trimming took 0 bases from V and 4 from J, leaving 15 bases between them. From germline, CDR1 is MNHNY and CDR2 SVGAGI (reference sequence). The CDR3 region is CASSYSTPGTPYGYTF. Here the CDR3 DNA reads TGTGCCAGCAGTTACTCGACACCCGGGACACCCTATGGCTACACCTTC.

The chain uses TRBV6-4 and TRBJ2-1; 8 bases match TRBD2. Germline V gives CDR1 MRHNA, CDR2 SNTAGT. This CDR3 has 15 amino acids. The ends lost 9 bases at V and 7 bases at J; junction bases unmatched: 14. CDR3 nucleotides: TGTGCCAGGCCCCAGGTTCGTAGCGGGGTGAATGAGCAGTTCTTC. It is translated as CARPQVRSGVNEQFF.

The chain carries TRBV14 and TRBJ2-3; the D gene is possibly TRBD2 (5 bases). The germline gives CDR1 SGHDN, CDR2 FVKESK. The V end lost 3 bases, the J end lost 8 bases, and 6 bases lay between the germline ends. The CDR3 is 11 residues long. This chain's CDR3 is CASSQGATQYF. CDR3 nucleotide sequence: TGTGCCAGCAGCCAGGGAGCTACGCAGTATTTT.

This chain connects TRBV6-1 to TRBJ2-5; 8 bases line up with TRBD1. The CDR3 consists of 13 residues. Germline values: CDR1 MNHNS, CDR2 SASEGT. V lost 3 bases to trimming and J lost 4 bases; unmatched junction nucleotides: 1. CDR3 nucleotides: TGTGCCAGCAGTGAGCAGGGGGCAGAGACCCAGTACTTC. It is translated as CASSEQGAETQYF.

This clone was picked up a small number of times. J is TRBJ1-5 and V is TRBV6-1; a weak D match, TRBD1 (6 bases). The CDR3 covers 15 residues. V shed 1 base and J shed 6 bases, with 13 bases lying between them. Germline CDR1 reads MNHNS; CDR2 reads SASEGT. In nucleotides, the CDR3 is TGTGCCAGCAGTGAAGTAGGGTGGACAGCTCAGCCCCAGCATTTT. Translation gives CASSEVGWTAQPQHF.

The rearrangement uses TRBV27 and TRBJ2-1, with D hard to call. Germline-derived CDR1 and CDR2 are MNHEY and SMNVEV (reference sequence). The CDR3 spans 16 residues. Deletions cut 4 bases from V and 8 bases from J, with 21 bases between. DNA for the CDR3: TGTGCCAGCAGTTCCCGTCCCAGGTGGGCAGAGGATGAGCAGTTCTTC. Its protein product is CASSSRPRWAEDEQFF.

In the case of this clone: This sample includes further DNA sequences coding for the same CDR3. The rearrangement joins TRBV7-2 to TRBJ1-1; possible D gene TRBD1, 5 bases. This CDR3 is 14 amino acids long. The germline V gene encodes CDR1 SGHTA and CDR2 FQGNSA. The V end was cut by 3 bases, the J end by 4 bases, with 12 bases between. The CDR3 spells CASSLGGVSTEAFF. The CDR3, as DNA: TGTGCCAGCAGCTTGGGGGGGGTTAGCACTGAAGCTTTCTTT. Together with reference TRBV7-2 and TRBJ1-1, the CDR3 gives the full variable domain: GAGVSQSPSNKVTEKGKDVELRCDPISGHTALYWYRQSLGQGLEFLIYFQGNSAPDKSGLPSDRFSAERTGGSVSTLTIQRTQQEDSAVYLCASSLGGVSTEAFFGQGTRLTVV.

CDR3 DNA: TGCAGCGCCACAGGGACCTCTAATGAAAAACTGTTTTTT. Protein sequence: CSATGTSNEKLFF. The V and J genes are TRBV29-1 and TRBJ1-4, with D maybe TRBD1 (6 bases). The CDR3 is 13 residues long. Germline CDR1 SQVTM, CDR2 ANQGSEA. V was clipped by 7 bases and J by 3 bases, with 12 bases between them.

The genes are TRBV11-3 and TRBJ1-1; D uncertain. Germline V gene sequence: CDR1 SGHNT, CDR2 YENEEA. The CDR3 covers 12 residues. With 2 bases removed from V and 0 bases from J, the gap between germline ends came to 1 base. CDR3 coding DNA: TGTGCCAGCAGCTTAATGAACACTGAAGCTTTCTTT. Protein product: CASSLMNTEAFF.

The chain employs TRBV5-5 and TRBJ2-1, with a weak D call TRBD2 (6 bases). The CDR3 is made up of 14 amino acids. Germline assignment: CDR1 SGHKS and CDR2 YYEKEE (reference sequence). The V gene lost 1 base and the J gene lost 4 bases, with 9 bases spanning the gap. Written as DNA, the CDR3 is TGTGCCAGCAGCTTGCAGGGAGGATACAATGAGCAGTTCTTC. Translating it yields CASSLQGGYNEQFF.

This chain uses TRBV7-2 with TRBJ2-1, with D unresolved. Trimming removed 1 base from V and 5 bases from J, with 6 bases in between. Germline lookup yields CDR1 SGHTA and CDR2 FQGNSA. The CDR3 covers 13 residues. The CDR3 sequence: CASSLGLNNEQFF. Written as DNA, the CDR3 is TGTGCCAGCAGCTTAGGTCTGAACAATGAGCAGTTCTTC.

V gene TRBV18 combines with J gene TRBJ2-7; 11 nucleotides line up with TRBD2. Trimming at V came to 3 bases and at J to 0 bases, leaving 13 bases not matched to a gene. Germline assignment: CDR1 KGHSH and CDR2 LQKENI. The CDR3 is made up of 19 amino acids. The CDR3 bases are TGTGCCAGCTCACCCCCGGGACTAGCGGACTTCCGCAGCTCCTACGAGCAGTACTTC. Translation: CASSPPGLADFRSSYEQYF.

The chain uses TRBV6-6 and TRBJ1-6, with 10 bases aligning to TRBD1. The V gene's germline CDR1 is MNHNY and CDR2 SVGAGI (reference sequence). This CDR3 contains 18 residues. V shed 5 bases and J 10 bases; nucleotides not matched to a gene: 17. CDR3 DNA sequence: TGTGCCAGCAGTCCTATGCCCAGCCGACAGGGGGCTAAGTCACCCCTCCACTTT. Its protein product is CASSPMPSRQGAKSPLHF.

The table lists this clone with a count of one. J is TRBJ2-1 and V is TRBV5-6, with unresolved D. The germline CDR1 and CDR2 sequences are SGHDT and YYEEEE. V was cut by 0 bases and J by 9 bases, with 4 bases left in between. The CDR3 is 11 amino acids. The chain's CDR3 is CASSLGGEQFF. The DNA of the CDR3 is TGTGCCAGCAGCTTGGGTGGTGAGCAGTTCTTC.